This is a list of T cell receptor beta chains from one sample in a study of cytomegalovirus exposure and HLA in healthy donors. Sequenced by immunoSEQ multiplex PCR; TCRdb stores in-frame clones only, minus some. The sample includes some 220,000 clones, 70% to 85% of them seen just once. Material for sequencing was PBMCs. Source of these receptors: a woman in her thirties or forties in good health and CMV-seronegative. Both conserved end residues are part of each CDR3. The D gene is left open where the match is weak. Some rows mark clone size as missing; the rest say once, few, many or name a class of expanded clone.

>.|.|TRBJ1-3|TRBV10-1
TGCGCCAGTTCGTCAGGGATCGGCGGCACCATATATTTT
CASSSGIGGTIYF
>TRBD1|.|TRBJ2-7|TRBV23-1
TGCGCCAGCAGTCAATTAACAGGGGAATCCTACGAGCAGTACTTC
CASSQLTGESYEQYF
>TRBD1|.|TRBJ2-2|TRBV11-1
TGTGCCAGCAGCTTACGGACAGGGGGCAATACCGGGGAGCTGTTTTTT
CASSLRTGGNTGELFF
>TRBD1|.|TRBJ1-1|TRBV2
TGTGCCAGCAGTTATACAGGGGGATTGGCTTTCTTT
CASSYTGGLAFF
>TRBD1|.|TRBJ2-2|TRBV29-1
TGCAGCGTTGAAGGGGACAGGGCCACCGGGGAGCTGTTTTTT
CSVEGDRATGELFF
>TRBD2|.|TRBJ2-7|TRBV2
TGTGCCAGCAGTGAGCTAGCGGGGCTGACCTACGAGCAGTACTTC
CASSELAGLTYEQYF
>TRBD1|.|TRBJ2-7|TRBV18
TGTGCCAGCACCCCGACAGGGGGCATTTACGAGCAGTACTTC
CASTPTGGIYEQYF
>TRBD1|.|TRBJ1-3|TRBV9
TGTGCCAGCAGCGTAGGACAGGGTACGAACACCATATATTTT
CASSVGQGTNTIYF
>TRBD2|.|TRBJ2-3|TRBV5-4
TGTGCCAGCAGCGGGTGGACTAGCGGGGCCCACGCTCCGGTCACAGATACGCAGTATTTT
CASSGWTSGAHAPVTDTQYF
>TRBD1|.|TRBJ1-1|TRBV2
TGTGCCAGCAGGCTACAGGGGGAAGCTTTCTTT
CASRLQGEAFF
>TRBD1|.|TRBJ2-7|TRBV6-5
TGTGCCAGCAGTTACTCGGGACAGCGATACTTC
CASSYSGQRYF
>.|.|TRBJ1-6|TRBV2
TGTGCCAGCAAGGGGATGGCTTCACCCCTCCACTTT
CASKGMASPLHF
>TRBD1|.|TRBJ1-5|TRBV19
TGTGCCAGTAGTACGAGACAGGGAAATCAGCCCCAGCATTTT
CASSTRQGNQPQHF
>TRBD1|.|TRBJ2-7|TRBV7-9
TGTGCCAGCAGTTCTCCGGGACAGGCAGACTACGAGCAGTACTTC
CASSSPGQADYEQYF
>TRBD2|.|TRBJ2-2|TRBV30
TGTGCCTGGGGGAGCGGGGGGGTTAACACCGGGGAGCTGTTTTTT
CAWGSGGVNTGELFF
>TRBD1|.|TRBJ2-7|TRBV6-5
TGTGCCAGCAGATTATCGAGGACAGGGCTGACCGAGCAGTACTTC
CASRLSRTGLTEQYF
>.|.|TRBJ1-4|TRBV5-1
TGCGCCAGCACGTTCGGGGATGAAAAACTGTTTTTT
CASTFGDEKLFF
>.|.|TRBJ2-3|TRBV27
TGTGCCAGCAGTATCCAGGCTACGCAGTATTTT
CASSIQATQYF
>.|.|TRBJ2-7|TRBV19
TGTGCCAGTAGTATAGTAGGAGGGACCTACGAGCAGTACTTC
CASSIVGGTYEQYF
>TRBD2|.|TRBJ2-1|TRBV7-6
TGTGCCAGCAGCTTAGCCTCCAGCGGGGTGTACAATGAGCAGTTCTTC
CASSLASSGVYNEQFF
>.|.|TRBJ1-3|TRBV29-1
TGCAGCGTCGCGTATTCTGGAAACACCATATATTTT
CSVAYSGNTIYF
>.|.|TRBJ1-2|TRBV30
TGTGCCTGGAGTGTGGACATTGCCTATGGCTACACCTTC
CAWSVDIAYGYTF
>.|.|TRBJ1-2|TRBV19
TGTGCCAGTAGCCCCCGGGCAACAGGAGATCGCTACACCTTC
CASSPRATGDRYTF
>.|.|TRBJ2-5|TRBV6-1
TGTGCCAGCACCCTTGACCGCTCTCCGGGGGAGACCCAGTACTTC
CASTLDRSPGETQYF
>TRBD2|.|TRBJ2-7|TRBV18
TGTGCCAGCTCACCACGGAGCGGGACTAGCGCCTACGAGCAGTACTTC
CASSPRSGTSAYEQYF
>TRBD1|.|TRBJ2-7|TRBV7-2
TGTGCCAGCAGCTGGGACAGGGTCAGGGAGCAGTACTTC
CASSWDRVREQYF
>.|.|TRBJ1-1|TRBV16
TGTGCCAGCAGCCAGTCCGGCGACCCAGGGGACACTGAAGCTTTCTTT
CASSQSGDPGDTEAFF
>TRBD1|.|TRBJ1-2|TRBV30
TGTGCCTGGAGTGTCTTCCCCAGGACAGGGGAGGGTGGCTACACCTTC
CAWSVFPRTGEGGYTF
>TRBD1|.|TRBJ1-1|TRBV5-1
TGCGCCAGCAGCTCTTTCTCTCTTGCAGGGGGCCCGAACACTGAAGCTTTCTTT
CASSSFSLAGGPNTEAFF
>.|.|TRBJ2-3|TRBV2
TGTGCCACCATACCCGGTCTGAGCACAGATACGCAGTATTTT
CATIPGLSTDTQYF
>.|.|TRBJ2-7|TRBV9
TGTGCCAGCAGCGTAGCGGGGGGCCCAGTTTACGAGCAGTACTTC
CASSVAGGPVYEQYF
>.|once|TRBJ1-2|TRBV18
TGTGCCAGCTCACCAGGCGGCGGTCACTATGGCTACACCTTC
CASSPGGGHYGYTF
>TRBD2|.|TRBJ2-1|TRBV4-1
TGCGCCAGCAAATTTTCCGGGACTAGCGACAATGAGCAGTTCTTC
CASKFSGTSDNEQFF
>TRBD1|.|TRBJ1-5|TRBV14
TGTGCCAGCAGCCAAAGCGACAGGGAGAGGAGCAAGCCCCAGCATTTT
CASSQSDRERSKPQHF
>TRBD1|.|TRBJ1-2|TRBV28
TGTGCCAGCAGTCTACTTCCCGGGACAGGGCCCCAGTTCGGTGGCTACACCTTC
CASSLLPGTGPQFGGYTF
>.|.|TRBJ2-3|TRBV7-3
TGTGCCAGCAGCCTCCTTCGTTCCCCGACAGATACGCAGTATTTT
CASSLLRSPTDTQYF
>.|.|TRBJ1-2|TRBV29-1
TGCAGCGTTGCAGACCTATCGGACTATGGCTACACCTTC
CSVADLSDYGYTF
>.|once|TRBJ1-5|TRBV6-6
TGTGCCACCAGAATAATCAATCAGCCCCAGCATTTT
CATRIINQPQHF
>TRBD1|.|TRBJ2-1|TRBV5-1
TGCGCCAGCAGCTCCGGACAGGGAACGTACAATGAGCAGTTCTTC
CASSSGQGTYNEQFF
>TRBD2|.|TRBJ2-7|TRBV6-5
TGTGCCAGCAGTCCTACTAGCGGGGGTGGCGAGCAGTACTTC
CASSPTSGGGEQYF
>.|.|TRBJ1-1|TRBV19
TGTGCCAGTACCCTCTCAGGGACACAGAACACTGAAGCTTTCTTT
CASTLSGTQNTEAFF
>.|.|TRBJ1-2|TRBV5-4
TGTGCCAGCAGCTTGACAGGTCATGGCTACACCTTC
CASSLTGHGYTF
>.|.|TRBJ1-6|TRBV20-1
TGCAGTGCTCCACTGCAGGGCCGTGTCCACTTT
CSAPLQGRVHF
>TRBD1|once|TRBJ2-1|TRBV30
TGTGCCTGGACGAAGGGACAGGGGGCCTGGAATGAGCAGTTCTTC
CAWTKGQGAWNEQFF